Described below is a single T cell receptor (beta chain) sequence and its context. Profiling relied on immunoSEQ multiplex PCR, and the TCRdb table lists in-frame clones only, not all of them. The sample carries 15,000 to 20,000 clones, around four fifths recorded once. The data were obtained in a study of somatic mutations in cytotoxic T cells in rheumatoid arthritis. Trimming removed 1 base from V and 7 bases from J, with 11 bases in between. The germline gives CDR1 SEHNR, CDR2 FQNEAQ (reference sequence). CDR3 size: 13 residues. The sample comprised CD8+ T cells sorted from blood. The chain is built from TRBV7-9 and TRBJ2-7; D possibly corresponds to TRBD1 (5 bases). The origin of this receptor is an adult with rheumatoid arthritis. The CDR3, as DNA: TGTGCCAGCAGCTTAGTATCTCCAGGGGAGCAGTACTTC. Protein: CASSLVSPGEQYF.